This T cell receptor beta chain was identified in a study of identical twins. Overall study results and limits: Rather than following the same donors, the conclusions depended on cross-sectional statistical analysis. Invariant MAIT and iNKT cells are populations that could partly confound zero-insertion analyses. Cord blood's abundant beta clonotypes had fewer insertions, unlike memory repertoires.

Points on this clonotype: What it binds is not known.

Template switching added a universal primer site; cDNA carried unique molecular identifiers. TCRdb re-derived calls from the 5' RACE reads in MiXCR, one entry per CDR3 protein. The sample lists more than 200,000 distinct CDR3 sequences; over 12% were seen once. The CDR3 covers 14 residues. Germline lookup yields CDR1 MNHEY and CDR2 SVGEGT. V shed 8 bases and J shed 0 bases, with 14 bases lying between them. V usage is TRBV6-2 or TRBV6-3 and J usage is TRBJ2-7; D is ambiguous. The receptor was isolated from a woman younger than 30 in good health. Source material: memory (CD45RO+) T cells sorted from blood. The CDR3: CASRPLASSYEQYF. The CDR3 region has the DNA TGTGCCAGCCGCCCTTTGGCGAGCTCCTACGAGCAGTACTTC.